The next 2 T cell receptor beta chains were all read from a single sample in a study of blood T cell repertoires in COVID-19. TCRdb's copy holds only in-frame clones and misses some; the assay was immunoSEQ multiplex PCR. The table includes 40,000 to 55,000 clones, about 83% detected once. Sequenced sample: peripheral blood. These receptors were obtained from a man aged 35 to 55 with acute or convalescent COVID-19.

V gene TRBV6-5 combines with J gene TRBJ1-2; no clear D gene. Germline V gene sequence: CDR1 MNHEY, CDR2 SVGAGI. V was shortened by 7 bases and J by 4 bases, with 10 bases between the two germline ends. The CDR3 sequence is 12 residues long. The DNA for the CDR3 is TGTGCCAGCACCATGGGGAGCTATGGCTACACCTTC. Protein: CASTMGSYGYTF.

The chain uses TRBV21-1 and TRBJ2-7; no DNA check was done on the table's D call, TRBD2. TRBV21-1 is classified as a pseudogene. The CDR3 sequence is 17 residues long. CDR3 nucleotides: TGTGCCAGCAGCAAAGCCCAACTAGCGGGAGGTTCCTACGAGCAGTACTTC. It specifies CASSKAQLAGGSYEQYF.